These 32 T cell receptor beta chains originate from one sample sequenced in a study of radiation and T cells in renal cell carcinoma. Regarding time point: baseline pretreatment blood. The treatment: 15 Gy SBRT to primary tumor, nephrectomy 4 weeks later. Clones were read by immunoSEQ multiplex PCR, and TCRdb kept only the in-frame ones, dropping some. The sample has 150,000 or so clones; 88% are singletons. Source: blood, taken from a patient whose treatment included radiotherapy and nephrectomy. The source is a woman in her seventies with renal cell carcinoma.

The chain recombines TRBV19 with TRBJ2-5, with 9 bases aligning to TRBD1. Germline CDR1 is LNHDA and CDR2 is SQIVND (reference sequence). Losses at the gene ends were 5 bases for V and 0 bases for J; bases not matched to a gene: 7. The CDR3 contains 16 residues. The CDR3 coding sequence is TGTGCCAGTAGTCCCCGGACAGGGGCGTACCAAGAGACCCAGTACTTC. This encodes CASSPRTGAYQETQYF.

The chain couples TRBV18 to TRBJ2-1; 8 bases align to TRBD2. The CDR3 has 16 amino acids. Germline V gene sequence: CDR1 KGHSH, CDR2 LQKENI. V shed 2 bases, J shed 2 bases, and the junction held 5 bases outside the gene matches. CDR3 nucleotide sequence: TGTGCCAGCTCACCAATAAGCGGGGGCCCCTACAATGAGCAGTTCTTC. Translating it yields CASSPISGGPYNEQFF.

The V and J genes are TRBV19 and TRBJ1-5, with D maybe TRBD1 (5 bases). Trimming pared 7 bases from V and 4 bases from J, leaving 14 bases between. The CDR3 covers 14 residues. CDR1 is LNHDA and CDR2 is SQIVND in the germline V gene (reference sequence). The CDR3 DNA is TGTGCCAGTAAATCGGGGCAGGGAAATCAGCCCCAGCATTTT. Translating gives CASKSGQGNQPQHF.

This rearrangement joins TRBV4-2 to TRBJ2-5; D call uncertain. Between the trimmed V and J ends, which lost 1 base and 1 base, there was a span of 7 bases. This CDR3 has 14 residues. Germline CDR1 reads LGHNA; CDR2 reads YNFKEQ. The CDR3 protein is CASSQADSQETQYF. In DNA form, the CDR3 reads TGTGCCAGCAGCCAAGCTGACTCCCAAGAGACCCAGTACTTC.

The chain uses TRBV5-1 and TRBJ2-7; possible D gene TRBD1, 5 bases. The germline gives CDR1 SGHRS, CDR2 YFSETQ. The CDR3 spans 14 residues. V was pared by 4 bases and J by 3 bases, with 14 bases between. CDR3 protein: CASSSQQGFYEQYF. The CDR3 bases are TGCGCCAGCAGCAGTCAGCAGGGATTCTACGAGCAGTACTTC. The full variable domain, with the rest looked up from reference TRBV5-1 and TRBJ2-7, is KAGVTQTPRYLIKTRGQQVTLSCSPISGHRSVSWYQQTPGQGLQFLFEYFSETQRNKGNFPGRFSGRQFSNSRSEMNVSTLELGDSALYLCASSSQQGFYEQYFGPGTRLTVT.

This clone came up once. The chain has TRBV19 and TRBJ2-7; D may be TRBD2 (5 bases). This CDR3 comprises 13 residues. V lost 5 bases to trimming and J lost 2 bases, with 10 bases between them. CDR1 is LNHDA and CDR2 is SQIVND in the germline V gene (reference sequence). The chain's CDR3 is CASSLSGTYEQYF. The CDR3 DNA reads as TGTGCCAGTAGTCTTTCGGGGACCTACGAGCAGTACTTC. Variable domain in full (rest from reference TRBV19 and TRBJ2-7): DGGITQSPKYLFRKEGQNVTLSCEQNLNHDAMYWYRQDPGQGLRLIYYSQIVNDFQKGDIAEGYSVSREKKESFPLTVTSAQKNPTAFYLCASSLSGTYEQYFGPGTRLTVT.

The chain joins TRBV6-6 to TRBJ1-5; the match to TRBD1 covers 12 bases. Germline V gives CDR1 MNHNY, CDR2 SVGAGI (reference sequence). This CDR3 spans 14 amino acids. J gave up 6 bases and V 5 bases, and 2 bases lay outside the gene matches. For the CDR3, the DNA is TGTGCCAGCAGTGGGACAGGGGGCGGTCAGCCCCAGCATTTT. Translated: CASSGTGGGQPQHF.

This clone appeared a single time. The chain employs TRBV28 and TRBJ1-1; D perhaps matches TRBD1 (5 bases). The germline V and J ends were trimmed by 6 bases and 6 bases, with 23 bases remaining between them. The CDR3 spans 16 residues. Per germline, CDR1 MDHEN and CDR2 SYDVKM. The CDR3 nucleotides read TGTGCCAGCAGCTCTCCCTTTCCCGGGACCTCCCCTGAAGCTTTCTTT. Translating gives CASSSPFPGTSPEAFF.

This chain links TRBV9 with TRBJ1-2, with a possible D match to TRBD1 (6 bases). Germline V gene lookup returns CDR1 SGDLS and CDR2 YYNGEE. The length of the CDR3 is 15 residues. V was trimmed by 4 bases and J by 7 bases, leaving 20 bases between them. CDR3 in DNA: TGTGCCAGCAGCCCATTGACAGGTGGCAGTGGTGGCTACACCTTC. Its translation is CASSPLTGGSGGYTF.

This clone appeared a single time. The chain has TRBV27 and TRBJ2-7; D remains unclear. CDR3 size: 15 residues. Between the trimmed V and J ends, which lost 3 bases and 4 bases, there was a span of 16 bases. Germline CDR1 and CDR2: MNHEY and SMNVEV (reference sequence). The DNA of the CDR3 is TGTGCCAGCAGTTTGCACGTCCTCCGCTCGTACGAGCAGTACTTC. Encoded protein: CASSLHVLRSYEQYF.

This clone has more than one count but fewer than ten. The chain combines TRBV30 with TRBJ1-6; no definite D call. V was cut by 5 bases and J by 0 bases, with 11 bases left in between. CDR1 and CDR2 from the germline V gene are GTSNPN and SVGIG (reference sequence). The CDR3 covers 15 residues. CDR3 coding DNA: TGTGCCTGGGGAAGACAAAGCTCCTATAATTCACCCCTCCACTTT. Translated, it gives CAWGRQSSYNSPLHF.

DNA for the CDR3: TGTGCCAGCAACCGGGACAGGGGGCGGTCACCCCTCCACTTT. Translating it yields CASNRDRGRSPLHF. The genes are TRBV28 and TRBJ1-6, with 12 bases matching TRBD1. Unmatched junction bases numbered 5, after V lost 7 bases and J lost 10 bases. Germline V lookup: CDR1 MDHEN, CDR2 SYDVKM. CDR3 length equals 14 residues.

The J gene is TRBJ2-1, the V gene TRBV5-6; 10 bases agree with TRBD2. The CDR3 length is 15 residues. Germline V gives CDR1 SGHDT, CDR2 YYEEEE. The J segment lost 9 bases and the V segment lost 2 bases, leaving 8 bases of the junction unmatched. CDR3 residues: CASSFRSGGVSEQFF. CDR3 nucleotide sequence: TGTGCCAGCAGCTTTAGAAGCGGGGGGGTTAGTGAGCAGTTCTTC.

This chain connects TRBV14 to TRBJ2-3, with D possibly matching TRBD2 (5 bases). This CDR3 is 15 amino acids long. Germline V CDR1 and CDR2: SGHDN, FVKESK. Trimming removed 0 bases at V and 2 bases at J, with 9 bases between. The DNA of the CDR3 is TGTGCCAGCAGCCAAGATCTGAGGGCCACAGATACGCAGTATTTT. Its protein is CASSQDLRATDTQYF.

This clone showed up just a few times. V and J are TRBV5-1 and TRBJ2-2; 8 bases map to TRBD1. Germline-derived CDR1 and CDR2 are SGHRS and YFSETQ. CDR3 length: 17 residues. J gave up 2 bases and V 0 bases, and 6 bases lay outside the gene matches. For the CDR3, the DNA is TGCGCCAGCAGCTTGGCCGGGGCAGGGGGCAACACCGGGGAGCTGTTTTTT. Translation gives CASSLAGAGGNTGELFF. The full variable domain, its missing parts supplied by reference TRBV5-1 and TRBJ2-2, is KAGVTQTPRYLIKTRGQQVTLSCSPISGHRSVSWYQQTPGQGLQFLFEYFSETQRNKGNFPGRFSGRQFSNSRSEMNVSTLELGDSALYLCASSLAGAGGNTGELFFGEGSRLTVL.

This clone was detected a few times. The rearrangement uses TRBV7-8 and TRBJ1-1, with 7 bases fitting TRBD1. V shed 1 base, J shed 0 bases, and the junction held 2 bases outside the gene matches. The CDR3 is 15 amino acids. Germline values: CDR1 SGHVS, CDR2 FQNEAQ. The DNA of the CDR3 is TGTGCCAGCAGCTTAGACGGACAGGTGAACACTGAAGCTTTCTTT. Protein: CASSLDGQVNTEAFF. Combining the CDR3 with reference TRBV7-8 and TRBJ1-1 gives the whole variable domain GAGVSQSPRYKVAKRGQDVALRCDPISGHVSLFWYQQALGQGPEFLTYFQNEAQLDKSGLPSDRFFAERPEGSVSTLKIQRTQQEDSAVYLCASSLDGQVNTEAFFGQGTRLTVV.

The V gene is TRBV29-1, the J gene TRBJ1-3; TRBD1 is a possible D gene (5 bases). The CDR3 sequence is 13 residues long. Germline CDR1 and CDR2: SQVTM and ANQGSEA. Trimming removed 5 bases from V and 3 bases from J, with 11 bases in between. Here the CDR3 reads CSVSRDLGNTIYF. The CDR3 region has the DNA TGCAGCGTTTCGCGGGACCTTGGAAACACCATATATTTT.

The rearrangement joins TRBV30 to TRBJ1-2, with 8 bases lining up with TRBD1. Germline V CDR1 and CDR2: GTSNPN, SVGIG (reference sequence). Losses at the gene ends were 5 bases for V and 5 bases for J; bases not matched to a gene: 19. The CDR3 consists of 17 residues. CDR3 sequence: CAWSAEGTGTFLYGYTF. Here the CDR3 DNA reads TGTGCCTGGTCGGCGGAAGGGACAGGAACATTTTTATATGGCTACACCTTC.

The chain is built from TRBV5-8 and TRBJ1-1; D possibly corresponds to TRBD1 (6 bases). Looked up from germline, CDR1 is SGHTS and CDR2 is YDEGEE. V was clipped by 4 bases and J by 4 bases, with 11 bases between them. The CDR3 totals 13 residues. CDR3 nucleotides: TGTGCCAGCAGCGGGGGGCCTTTCACTGAAGCTTTCTTT. It encodes CASSGGPFTEAFF.

The table lists this clone with a count of one. The V gene is TRBV9, the J gene TRBJ1-3, with D tentatively TRBD1 (5 bases). The CDR3 extends over 15 amino acids. Germline V CDR1 and CDR2: SGDLS, YYNGEE. V lost 2 bases and J 0 bases, leaving 9 bases between the germline ends. CDR3 nucleotide sequence: TGTGCCAGCAGCGTTGGGGGAGTCTCTGGAAACACCATATATTTT. It translates to CASSVGGVSGNTIYF. Full variable domain (missing parts from reference TRBV9 and TRBJ1-3): DSGVTQTPKHLITATGQRVTLRCSPRSGDLSVYWYQQSLDQGLQFLIQYYNGEERAKGNILERFSAQQFPDLHSELNLSSLELGDSALYFCASSVGGVSGNTIYFGEGSWLTVV.

The V gene is TRBV28, the J gene TRBJ2-7; no firm D call. Between the trimmed V and J ends, which lost 0 bases and 2 bases, there was a span of 5 bases. Germline-derived CDR1 and CDR2 are MDHEN and SYDVKM. The CDR3 length is 13 residues. The CDR3 sequence: CASSLWSTYEQYF. CDR3 nucleotides: TGTGCCAGCAGTTTATGGAGTACCTACGAGCAGTACTTC.

DNA of the CDR3: TGTGCCAGCAGTAGGGGACAGGGGCCTTACAATGAGCAGTTCTTC. This encodes CASSRGQGPYNEQFF. V usage is TRBV6-4 and J usage is TRBJ2-1; 10 bases match TRBD1. The J segment lost 4 bases and the V segment lost 5 bases, leaving 5 bases of the junction unmatched. This CDR3 spans 15 amino acids. CDR1 is MRHNA and CDR2 is SNTAGT in the germline V gene.

V gene TRBV19 combines with J gene TRBJ2-3; tentatively, D is TRBD1 (5 bases). Trimming shortened V by 3 bases and J by 6 bases, and 10 bases separated the two germline ends. CDR1 LNHDA and CDR2 SQIVND come from the germline V gene (reference sequence). This CDR3 region has 13 residues. The CDR3 DNA follows: TGTGCCAGTAGTATCTGGGGCCCGGATACGCAGTATTTT. Protein sequence: CASSIWGPDTQYF. The complete variable domain, with remaining parts taken from reference TRBV19 and TRBJ2-3, reads DGGITQSPKYLFRKEGQNVTLSCEQNLNHDAMYWYRQDPGQGLRLIYYSQIVNDFQKGDIAEGYSVSREKKESFPLTVTSAQKNPTAFYLCASSIWGPDTQYFGPGTRLTVL.

The J gene is TRBJ1-6, the V gene TRBV7-2; D unclear. Germline V gene data show CDR1 as SGHTA and CDR2 as FQGNSA. CDR3 length: 15 residues. V shed 1 base and J shed 0 bases, with 4 bases lying between them. This chain's CDR3 is CASSLGSSYNSPLHF. The CDR3 bases are TGTGCCAGCAGCTTAGGGAGCTCCTATAATTCACCCCTCCACTTT.

The rearrangement links TRBV28 to TRBJ2-1; TRBD2 aligns across 7 bases. The germline V gene has CDR1 MDHEN and CDR2 SYDVKM. The CDR3 covers 12 residues. V dropped 1 base and J dropped 9; count of bases not matched to a gene: 0. CDR3 amino acids: CASSLSGGEQFF. CDR3 sequence (DNA): TGTGCCAGCAGTTTATCGGGGGGTGAGCAGTTCTTC.

V usage is TRBV7-6 and J usage is TRBJ2-5; 7 bases are a match to TRBD1. Germline CDR1 is SGHVS and CDR2 is FNYEAQ. The V segment lost 5 bases and the J segment 4 bases; nucleotides outside the gene matches: 7. This CDR3 spans 14 amino acids. The CDR3: CASSAGTALETQYF. The CDR3 DNA reads as TGTGCCAGCAGCGCAGGGACAGCTCTAGAGACCCAGTACTTC.

The genes are TRBV6-5 and TRBJ2-5; TRBD1 agrees at 7 bases. The CDR3 has 14 residues. V gave up 4 bases and J gave up 1 base; unmatched junction bases: 3. Per germline, CDR1 MNHEY and CDR2 SVGAGI. CDR3 residues: CASSLQGSQETQYF. CDR3 sequence (DNA): TGTGCCAGCAGTTTACAGGGGAGCCAAGAGACCCAGTACTTC.

The gene calls are TRBV7-2 and TRBJ1-5, with D possibly TRBD1 on 6 matching bases. Germline CDR1 and CDR2: SGHTA and FQGNSA. V lost 10 bases, J lost 1 base, and 11 bases lay in between. CDR3 size: 13 residues. In DNA form, the CDR3 reads TGTGCCACAGGGGTTGTGAGCAATCAGCCCCAGCATTTT. Translating gives CATGVVSNQPQHF.

In DNA, the CDR3 is TGTGCCTGGAGCGCAGGGCATATCAATAATTCACCCCTCCACTTT. Its translation is CAWSAGHINNSPLHF. The chain joins TRBV30 to TRBJ1-6; weak D call: TRBD1 (5 bases). The CDR3 is made up of 15 amino acids. Germline assignment: CDR1 GTSNPN and CDR2 SVGIG (reference sequence). The ends were cut back, 3 bases at V and 5 bases at J, with 14 bases in the middle.

The chain joins TRBV10-3 to TRBJ1-6, with a tentative D call TRBD1 (6 bases). The CDR3 covers 14 residues. The V end lost 4 bases, the J end lost 7 bases, and 11 bases lay between the germline ends. Germline V gene sequence: CDR1 ENHRY, CDR2 SYGVKD. CDR3 sequence: CAISAGAENSPLHF. The DNA of the CDR3 is TGTGCCATCAGTGCAGGGGCAGAGAATTCACCCCTCCACTTT.

The V gene is TRBV6-6, the J gene TRBJ1-6, with D perhaps TRBD1 (6 bases). The CDR3 contains 13 residues. Germline V lookup: CDR1 MNHNY, CDR2 SVGAGI (reference sequence). V lost 9 bases and J 10 bases, leaving 16 bases between the germline ends. The CDR3 DNA follows: TGTGCCAGTATCTTGGACAGAGACTCACCCCTCCACTTT. This translates into CASILDRDSPLHF.

The J gene is TRBJ2-1, the V gene TRBV6-1, with no clear D. V lost 4 bases, J lost 0 bases, and 10 bases lay in between. The CDR3 length is 15 residues. Germline CDR1 MNHNS, CDR2 SASEGT. CDR3 sequence (DNA): TGTGCCAGCAGTGCTGAACCTAGCTCCTACAATGAGCAGTTCTTC. This encodes CASSAEPSSYNEQFF.